The clone carrying this T cell receptor (beta chain) was detected only once. Its antigen is currently unknown. After removal of 5 bases from V and 1 base from J, the junction contained 4 bases not matched to a gene. CDR1 SGHVS and CDR2 FQNEAQ come from the germline V gene. The CDR3 is made up of 15 amino acids. Blood got drawn at baseline, again on cycle 4 day 1, and then on cycle 7 day 1. The record originates from a study of OX40 agonist ivuxolimab in advanced cancers. Study context: Hepatocellular carcinoma, melanoma, renal cell or head and neck cancer occurred in dose-escalation patients.

TCRdb keeps only in-frame clones here, not all; method: immunoSEQ multiplex PCR. This table has tens of thousands of clones, approximately 78% appearing once. Whole-study findings and limits: At 0.1 to 3.0 mg/kg, CD4+ and CD8+ blood T cells expanded clonally by week 6. CD4+ T cells averaged fewer expanded clones than CD8+ T cells.

This chain links TRBV7-8 with TRBJ1-3, with 8 bases that match TRBD1. This specimen consisted of CD4+ or CD8+ T cells sorted from blood, obtained in a trial of the OX40 agonist ivuxolimab. This TCR was recovered from an adult with an advanced solid tumor such as melanoma, head and neck, liver or kidney cancer. The CDR3: CASSRGQGSGNTIYF. The CDR3 bases are TGTGCCAGCAGCCGCGGACAGGGTTCTGGAAACACCATATATTTT.